This is a list of T cell receptor beta chains from one sample in a study of shared clonotypes between healthy human individuals. Generated by immunoSEQ multiplex PCR, the TCRdb table keeps only in-frame clones and is missing some. Of some 2,500,000 clones listed, just under 95% are singletons. The sequencing sample was made of naive CD4+ T cells from PBMCs. These TCRs come from a man between 18 and 29 years old in good health. Some clones in this sample may be carry-over from other donors' samples. The CDR3 runs from the conserved cysteine through the conserved F or W. D genes are given only for firm matches. A row's size may be missing; if present it is once, few, many or a size class.

- TRBJ2-2 TRBV2 - TGTGCCAGCAGTGAAGAATACCACGGGGAGCTGTTTTTT CASSEEYHGELFF
- TRBJ1-5 TRBV7-9 - TGTGCCAGCAGCTTGAGGGCGACAGGAGGGGATATGGGTCAGCCCCAGCATTTT CASSLRATGGDMGQPQHF
- TRBJ2-7 TRBV18 TRBD1 TGTGCCAGCTCACCTTTGGACAGGGAGAGGGACGAGCAGTACTTC CASSPLDRERDEQYF
- TRBJ2-3 TRBV27 - TGTGCCAGCAGCCAATTTTTGGACCGCACAGATACGCAGTATTTT CASSQFLDRTDTQYF
- TRBJ1-4 TRBV6-5 - TGTGCCAGCAGTTACGGTCCTGATGAAAAACTGTTTTTT CASSYGPDEKLFF
- TRBJ2-6 TRBV6-5 - TGTGCCAGCAGCTCGACTGAAAGGGCCAACGTCCTGACTTTC CASSSTERANVLTF
- TRBJ1-5 TRBV5-3 TRBD1 TGTGCCAGCAGCTCGGACAGGGGAGGTCAGCCCCAGCATTTT CASSSDRGGQPQHF
- TRBJ2-1 TRBV29-1 TRBD2 TGCAGCGTCCTACTAGCGGGGGTATACAATGAGCAGTTCTTC CSVLLAGVYNEQFF
- TRBJ2-1 TRBV18 TRBD2 TGTGCCAGCTCACCCGGCACTAGCGGGAGCTATGAGCAGTTCTTC CASSPGTSGSYEQFF
- TRBJ2-7 TRBV5-1 - TGCGCCAGCAGTGGGGCAGGAGGGGTTCAGCAGTACTTC CASSGAGGVQQYF
- TRBJ2-7 TRBV9 TRBD2 TGTGCCAGCGCCCCGGGACTAGCGGGAGTAGGGGGCTACTACGAGCAGTACTTC CASAPGLAGVGGYYEQYF
- TRBJ1-3 TRBV15 - TGTGCCACCAGCAGCCGGACAGTTCCTTCTGGAAACACCATATATTTT CATSSRTVPSGNTIYF
- TRBJ1-1 TRBV27 - TGTGCCAGCAGTTTAGGGTCCGGGGGTTCTGAAGCTTTCTTT CASSLGSGGSEAFF
- TRBJ2-2 TRBV9 TRBD1 TGTGCCAGCACCGTTCGAGGGGGCGACACCGGGGAGCTGTTTTTT CASTVRGGDTGELFF
- TRBJ1-1 TRBV6-1 - TGTGCCAGCAGCCAAATTAGGGGGGCGGCTTTCTTT CASSQIRGAAFF
- TRBJ2-5 TRBV28 - TGTGCCAGCAGTTTTCTCGACACCAACCAAGAGACCCAGTACTTC CASSFLDTNQETQYF
- TRBJ2-5 TRBV6-4 - TGTGCCAGCAGCGTACTGGTGGAACGGTCGCCAGAGACCCAGTACTTC CASSVLVERSPETQYF
- TRBJ2-1 TRBV18 TRBD2 TGTGCCAGCTCACCACCGGGGACTAGCCGAAACAATGAGCAGTTCTTC CASSPPGTSRNNEQFF
- TRBJ1-5 TRBV28 - TGTGCCTCCCGACAGAATCGAATTTTTAATCAGCCCCAGCATTTT CASRQNRIFNQPQHF
- TRBJ2-2 TRBV5-1 - TGCGCCAGCAGCCCACCCAGCGGGTTGCGGGAAGGGACCGGGGAGCTGTTTTTT CASSPPSGLREGTGELFF
- TRBJ2-7 TRBV7-2 - TGTGCCAGCAGCTTAGGTCGCGGCAGCTCCTACGAGCAGTACTTC CASSLGRGSSYEQYF
- TRBJ2-1 TRBV7-2 TRBD2 TGTGCCAGCAGCCTAGGGGTCCCGGGACTAGCAGGGTATGAGCAGTTCTTC CASSLGVPGLAGYEQFF
- TRBJ2-3 TRBV5-1 - TGCGCCAGCATCCCGCAGATCGGAGGAACAGATACGCAGTATTTT CASIPQIGGTDTQYF
- TRBJ2-6 TRBV27 - TGTGCCAGCACCCCCAGGGGGGGAACTGGGGCCAACGTCCTGACTTTC CASTPRGGTGANVLTF
- TRBJ1-1 TRBV30 - TGTGCCTGGAGCCTACAACCGATCACACAGAACACTGAAGCTTTCTTT CAWSLQPITQNTEAFF
- TRBJ2-3 TRBV5-1 - TGCGCCAGCAGCTTGGGTGGGGTAGTCACAGATACGCAGTATTTT CASSLGGVVTDTQYF
- TRBJ1-4 TRBV7-9 - TGTGCCAGCAGCTTACAGGGGACAAGGGAATCTGAAAAACTGTTTTTT CASSLQGTRESEKLFF
- TRBJ2-5 TRBV7-3 - TGTGCCAGCAGCTTAGGTTTGGGCAAGGAATGGGAGACCCAGTACTTC CASSLGLGKEWETQYF
- TRBJ2-7 TRBV28 TRBD1 TGTGCCAGCAGTGACAGGGGCTACGAGCAGTACTTC CASSDRGYEQYF
once TRBJ1-4 TRBV28 - TGTGCCAGCAGCCCCGAGGGGTTCAATGAAAAACTGTTTTTT CASSPEGFNEKLFF
- TRBJ2-2 TRBV14 - TGTGCCAGCAGCCAAGTACGGGGGGCTCTGGCCGGGGAGCTGTTTTTT CASSQVRGALAGELFF
- TRBJ2-3 TRBV5-1 - TGCGCCAGCAAGTGGCAGGGAGGCACAGATACGCAGTATTTT CASKWQGGTDTQYF
- TRBJ2-3 TRBV29-1 TRBD1 TGCAGCGTAGGAACAGGGGAAGGAACAGATACGCAGTATTTT CSVGTGEGTDTQYF
- TRBJ2-7 TRBV6-6 - TGTGCCAGCAGTAAAGAGACTACCTGGGGTACCTACGAGCAGTACTTC CASSKETTWGTYEQYF
few TRBJ2-1 TRBV23-1 - TGCGCCAGCAGTCAATCCGTCCAATGGCCTTACAATGAGCAGTTCTTC CASSQSVQWPYNEQFF
- TRBJ1-2 TRBV28 TRBD1 TGTGCCAGTCGAGAATCCCGGACAGGGCACGGCTACACCTTC CASRESRTGHGYTF
- TRBJ1-1 TRBV6-5 - TGTGCCAGCAGTCCCTCCAGGGTGAACACTGAAGCTTTCTTT CASSPSRVNTEAFF
- TRBJ2-6 TRBV27 - TGTGCCAGCAGTTTGAGAGGGGCCAACGTCCTGACTTTC CASSLRGANVLTF
few TRBJ1-3 TRBV7-8 TRBD1 TGTGCCAGCAGCATTCAGGGGGCGTATGGAAACACCATATATTTT CASSIQGAYGNTIYF
- TRBJ2-7 TRBV5-1 TRBD2 TGCGCCAGCAGCGTTACTAGCGGGTTCTACGAGCAGTACTTC CASSVTSGFYEQYF
- TRBJ2-1 TRBV7-3 TRBD1 TGTGCCAGCAACAGGGGGCCGGGTTACAATGAGCAGTTCTTC CASNRGPGYNEQFF
- TRBJ2-2 TRBV7-9 - TGTGCCAGCAGGCCCGCGGGCAGGATGGCCGGGGAGCTGTTTTTT CASRPAGRMAGELFF
- TRBJ2-7 TRBV7-2 TRBD2 TGTGCCAGCAGCTCTCCCCAGAGGGCGGGAGGGTGGTACGAGCAGTACTTC CASSSPQRAGGWYEQYF
- TRBJ1-4 TRBV11-3 - TGTGCCAGCAGCCCCGGTGCGGGGAATGAAAAACTGTTTTTT CASSPGAGNEKLFF
once TRBJ1-2 TRBV5-4 - TGTGCCAGCAGCTTGTTAACGATAGGAGGGAACGACTATGGCTACACCTTC CASSLLTIGGNDYGYTF
- TRBJ2-1 TRBV11-2 TRBD2 TGTGCCAGCAGCCTGACGCGGACTAGCGGCTCCTACAATGAGCAGTTCTTC CASSLTRTSGSYNEQFF
- TRBJ2-1 TRBV14 TRBD2 TGTGCCAGCAGCCAAAGAAGCGGGAGTATTAATGAGCAGTTCTTC CASSQRSGSINEQFF
- TRBJ2-7 TRBV28 TRBD2 TGTGCCAGCAGGTTCAGCGGGACCCGCTACGAGCAGTACTTC CASRFSGTRYEQYF
- TRBJ1-5 TRBV28 - TGTGCCAGCAGTTTATTCAGTGACCGAAATCAGCCCCAGCATTTT CASSLFSDRNQPQHF
- TRBJ2-7 TRBV10-3 TRBD1 TGTGCCATCAGTTCTGGGACAGGGGTCTACGAGCAGTACTTC CAISSGTGVYEQYF
- TRBJ1-1 TRBV2 TRBD1 TGTGCCAGCACCGGACAGGAAAACACTGAAGCTTTCTTT CASTGQENTEAFF
- TRBJ2-7 TRBV2 - TGTGCCAGCAGCGGTAGCGGATACGAGCAGTACTTC CASSGSGYEQYF
- TRBJ2-1 TRBV7-9 TRBD2 TGTGCCAGCAGCCCCGGGACTATTGATGAGCAGTTCTTC CASSPGTIDEQFF
- TRBJ1-1 TRBV2 - - CASILEKATEAFF